This T cell receptor beta chain was captured by sequencing in a study of long-term antiretroviral therapy in people with HIV. The study's findings and limits: Therapy changes, viral resistance and ART adherence were not documented in the available data. Whereas controls had wider CDR3 length ranges, HIV repertoires had narrower ones. Clonal expansions arising prior to ART prevailed in the repertoire at every time point.

This CDR3 has 15 amino acids. The V end was cut by 6 bases, the J end by 0 bases, with 13 bases between. Germline V gene data show CDR1 as SGHRS and CDR2 as YFSETQ. Every donor had one or more pre-ART and two or more post-ART PBMC samples. Version v3.0 of the immunoSEQ assay ran at survey level. Clones were read by immunoSEQ multiplex PCR, and TCRdb kept only the in-frame ones, dropping some. This table holds around 30,000 clones, 90% to 97% found once. A note on this clone: Antigen: not known.

This chain connects TRBV5-1 to TRBJ2-4; tentative D call: TRBD2 (5 bases). The source material was unsorted PBMCs, sampled approximately 6.6 years after starting antiretroviral therapy. The sequence derives from a man aged 25-45 years with HIV. CDR3 sequence reads: CASTPGNLAKNIQYF. The DNA of the CDR3 is TGCGCCAGCACCCCGGGGAATCTAGCCAAAAACATTCAGTACTTC.